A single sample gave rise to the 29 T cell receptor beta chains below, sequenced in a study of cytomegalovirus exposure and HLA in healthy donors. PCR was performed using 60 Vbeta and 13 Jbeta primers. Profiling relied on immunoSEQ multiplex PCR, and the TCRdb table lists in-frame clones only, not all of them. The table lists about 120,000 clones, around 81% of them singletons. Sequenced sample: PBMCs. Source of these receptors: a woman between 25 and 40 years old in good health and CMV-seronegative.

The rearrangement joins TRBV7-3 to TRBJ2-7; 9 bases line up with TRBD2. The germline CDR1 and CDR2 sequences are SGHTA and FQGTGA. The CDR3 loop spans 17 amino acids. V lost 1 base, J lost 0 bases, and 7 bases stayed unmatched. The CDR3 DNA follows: TGTGCCAGCAGCTTAAGGAGACTAGCGGCGAGCTCCTACGAGCAGTACTTC. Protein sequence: CASSLRRLAASSYEQYF.

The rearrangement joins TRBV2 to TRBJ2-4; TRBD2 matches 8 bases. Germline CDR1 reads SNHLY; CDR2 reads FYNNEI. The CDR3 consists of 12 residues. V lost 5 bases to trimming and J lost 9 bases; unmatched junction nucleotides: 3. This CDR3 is CASSQRESIQYF. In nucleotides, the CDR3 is TGTGCCAGCAGTCAGCGGGAGAGCATTCAGTACTTC.

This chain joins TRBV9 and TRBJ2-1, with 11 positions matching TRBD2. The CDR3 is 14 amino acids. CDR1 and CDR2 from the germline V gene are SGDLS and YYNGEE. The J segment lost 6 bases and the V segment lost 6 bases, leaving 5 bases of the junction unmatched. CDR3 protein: CASTPGTSGNEQFF. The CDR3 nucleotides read TGTGCCAGCACCCCCGGGACTAGCGGCAATGAGCAGTTCTTC.

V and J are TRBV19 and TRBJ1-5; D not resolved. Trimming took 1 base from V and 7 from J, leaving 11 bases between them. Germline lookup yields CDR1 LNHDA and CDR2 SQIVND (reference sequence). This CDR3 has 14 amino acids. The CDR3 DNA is TGTGCCAGTAGTATAGGTCGGGGTGGGCAGCCCCAGCATTTT. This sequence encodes CASSIGRGGQPQHF.

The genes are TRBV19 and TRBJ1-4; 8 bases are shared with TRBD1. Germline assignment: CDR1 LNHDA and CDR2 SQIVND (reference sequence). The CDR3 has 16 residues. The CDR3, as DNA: TGTGCAGTACTCGGGACAGGAGACCCAACTAATGAAAAACTGTTTTTT. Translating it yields CAVLGTGDPTNEKLFF.

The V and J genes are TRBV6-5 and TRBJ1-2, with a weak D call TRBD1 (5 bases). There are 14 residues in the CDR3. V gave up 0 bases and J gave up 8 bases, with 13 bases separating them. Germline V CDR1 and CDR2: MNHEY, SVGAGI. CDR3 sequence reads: CASSYSIGGGGYTF. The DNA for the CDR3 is TGTGCCAGCAGTTACTCGATCGGGGGTGGGGGCTACACCTTC.

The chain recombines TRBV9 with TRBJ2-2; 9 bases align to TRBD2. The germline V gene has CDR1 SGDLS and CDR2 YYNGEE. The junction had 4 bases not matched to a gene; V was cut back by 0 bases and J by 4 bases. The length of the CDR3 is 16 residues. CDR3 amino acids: CASSVEGTSSTGELFF. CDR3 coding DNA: TGTGCCAGCAGCGTAGAGGGGACTAGCTCCACCGGGGAGCTGTTTTTT.

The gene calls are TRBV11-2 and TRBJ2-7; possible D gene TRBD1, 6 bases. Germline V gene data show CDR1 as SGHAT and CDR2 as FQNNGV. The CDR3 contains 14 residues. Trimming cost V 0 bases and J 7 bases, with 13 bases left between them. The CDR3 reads CASSLDWGPGEQYF. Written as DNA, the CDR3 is TGTGCCAGCAGCTTAGACTGGGGGCCCGGGGAGCAGTACTTC.

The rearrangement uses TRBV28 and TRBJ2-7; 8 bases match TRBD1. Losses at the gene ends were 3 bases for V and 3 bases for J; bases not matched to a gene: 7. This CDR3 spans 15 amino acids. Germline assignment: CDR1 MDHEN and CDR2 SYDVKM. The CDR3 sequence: CASSFSTGTGYEQYF. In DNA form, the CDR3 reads TGTGCCAGCAGTTTTTCTACCGGGACAGGCTACGAGCAGTACTTC.

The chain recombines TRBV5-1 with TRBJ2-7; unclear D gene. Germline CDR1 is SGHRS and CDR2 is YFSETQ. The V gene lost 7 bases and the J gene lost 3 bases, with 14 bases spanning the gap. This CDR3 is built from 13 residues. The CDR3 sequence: CASREELDYEQYF. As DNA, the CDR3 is TGCGCCAGCCGCGAAGAGCTCGACTACGAGCAGTACTTC.

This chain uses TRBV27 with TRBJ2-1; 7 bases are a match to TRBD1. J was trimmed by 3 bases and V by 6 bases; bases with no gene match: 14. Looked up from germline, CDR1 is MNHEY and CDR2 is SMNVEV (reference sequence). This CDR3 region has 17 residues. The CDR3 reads CASRPLWGQTFYNEQFF. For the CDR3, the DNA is TGTGCCAGCAGGCCCCTTTGGGGACAGACCTTCTACAATGAGCAGTTCTTC.

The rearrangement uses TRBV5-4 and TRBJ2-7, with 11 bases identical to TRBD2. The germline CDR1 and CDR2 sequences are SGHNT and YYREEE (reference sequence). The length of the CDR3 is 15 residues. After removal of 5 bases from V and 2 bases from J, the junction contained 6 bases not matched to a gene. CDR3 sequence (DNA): TGTGCCAGCAGTATCGGGACTAGCGGCCCCTACGAGCAGTACTTC. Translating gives CASSIGTSGPYEQYF.

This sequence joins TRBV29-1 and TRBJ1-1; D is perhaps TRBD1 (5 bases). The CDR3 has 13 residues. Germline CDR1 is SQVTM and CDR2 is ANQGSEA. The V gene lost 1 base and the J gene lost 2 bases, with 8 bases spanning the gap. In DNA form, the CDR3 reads TGCAGCGTTGAAGGCAGGGTTAACACTGAAGCTTTCTTT. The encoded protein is CSVEGRVNTEAFF.

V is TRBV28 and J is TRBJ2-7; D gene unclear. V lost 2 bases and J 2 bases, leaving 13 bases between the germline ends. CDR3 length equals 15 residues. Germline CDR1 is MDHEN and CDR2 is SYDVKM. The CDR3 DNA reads TGTGCCAGCAGTTTACCCAGCAGGAACCCCTACGAGCAGTACTTC. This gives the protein CASSLPSRNPYEQYF. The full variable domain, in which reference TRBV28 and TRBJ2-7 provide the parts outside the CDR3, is DVKVTQSSRYLVKRTGEKVFLECVQDMDHENMFWYRQDPGLGLRLIYFSYDVKMKEKGDIPEGYSVSREKKERFSLILESASTNQTSMYLCASSLPSRNPYEQYFGPGTRLTVT.

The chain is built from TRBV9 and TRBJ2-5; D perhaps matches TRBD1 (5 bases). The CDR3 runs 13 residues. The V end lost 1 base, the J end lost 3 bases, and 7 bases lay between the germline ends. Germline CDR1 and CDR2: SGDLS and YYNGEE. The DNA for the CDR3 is TGTGCCAGCAGCGTAAGCAGGGAAGAGACCCAGTACTTC. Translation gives CASSVSREETQYF.

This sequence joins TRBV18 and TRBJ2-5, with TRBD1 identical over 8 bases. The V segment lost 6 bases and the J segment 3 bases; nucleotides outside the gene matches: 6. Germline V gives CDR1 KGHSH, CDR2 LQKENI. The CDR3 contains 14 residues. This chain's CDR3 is CASSGQGIEETQYF. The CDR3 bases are TGTGCCAGCTCTGGACAGGGAATCGAAGAGACCCAGTACTTC.

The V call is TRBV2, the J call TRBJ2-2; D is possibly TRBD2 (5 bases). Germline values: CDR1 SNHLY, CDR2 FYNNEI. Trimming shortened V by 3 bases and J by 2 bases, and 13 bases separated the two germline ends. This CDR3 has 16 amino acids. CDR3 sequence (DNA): TGTGCCAGCAGTGAGCAGGAGCCGGGAAACACCGGGGAGCTGTTTTTT. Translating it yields CASSEQEPGNTGELFF.

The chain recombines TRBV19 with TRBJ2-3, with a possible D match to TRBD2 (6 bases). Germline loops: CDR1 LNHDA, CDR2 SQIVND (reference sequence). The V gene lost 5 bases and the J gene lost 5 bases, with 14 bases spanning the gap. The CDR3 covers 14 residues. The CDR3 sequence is CASSQWTIQDTQYF. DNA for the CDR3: TGTGCCAGTAGTCAATGGACTATACAAGATACGCAGTATTTT.

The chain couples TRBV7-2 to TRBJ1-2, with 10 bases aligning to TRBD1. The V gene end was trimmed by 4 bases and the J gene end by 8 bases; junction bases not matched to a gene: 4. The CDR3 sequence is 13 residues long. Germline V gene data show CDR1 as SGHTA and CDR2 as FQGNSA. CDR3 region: CASSWGTGEGYTF. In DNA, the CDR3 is TGTGCCAGCAGCTGGGGGACAGGGGAAGGCTACACCTTC.

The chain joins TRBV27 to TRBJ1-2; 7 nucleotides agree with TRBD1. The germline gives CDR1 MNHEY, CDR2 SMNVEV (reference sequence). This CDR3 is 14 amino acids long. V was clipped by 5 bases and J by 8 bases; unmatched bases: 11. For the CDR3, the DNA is TGTGCCAGCAGTCCACGGGACAGCTTATGGGGCTACACCTTC. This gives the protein CASSPRDSLWGYTF.

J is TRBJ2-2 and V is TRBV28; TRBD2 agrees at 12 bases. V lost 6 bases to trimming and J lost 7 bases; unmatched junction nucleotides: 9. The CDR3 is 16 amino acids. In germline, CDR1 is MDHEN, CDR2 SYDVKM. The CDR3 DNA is TGTGCCAGCAGCCTGACTAGCGGGAGAGTTCACGGGGAGCTGTTTTTT. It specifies CASSLTSGRVHGELFF. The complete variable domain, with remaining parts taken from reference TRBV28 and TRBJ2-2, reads DVKVTQSSRYLVKRTGEKVFLECVQDMDHENMFWYRQDPGLGLRLIYFSYDVKMKEKGDIPEGYSVSREKKERFSLILESASTNQTSMYLCASSLTSGRVHGELFFGEGSRLTVL.

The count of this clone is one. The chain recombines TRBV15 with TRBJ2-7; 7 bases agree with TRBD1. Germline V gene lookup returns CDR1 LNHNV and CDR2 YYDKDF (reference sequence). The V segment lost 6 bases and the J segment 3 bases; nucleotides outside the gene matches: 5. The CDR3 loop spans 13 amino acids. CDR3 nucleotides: TGTGCCACCAGTAGGGACAGAAACTACGAGCAGTACTTC. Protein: CATSRDRNYEQYF.

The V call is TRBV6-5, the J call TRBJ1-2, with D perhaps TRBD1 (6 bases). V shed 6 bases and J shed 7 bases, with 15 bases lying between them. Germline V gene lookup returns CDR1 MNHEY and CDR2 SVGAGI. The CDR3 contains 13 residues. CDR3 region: CASRMDSDGGYTF. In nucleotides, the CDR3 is TGTGCCAGCAGAATGGACAGTGACGGTGGCTACACCTTC.

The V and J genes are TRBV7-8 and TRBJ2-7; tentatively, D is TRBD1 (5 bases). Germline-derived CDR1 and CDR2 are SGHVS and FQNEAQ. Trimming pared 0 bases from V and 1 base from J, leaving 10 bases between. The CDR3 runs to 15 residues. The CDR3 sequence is CASSLAQGPSYEQYF. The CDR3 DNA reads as TGTGCCAGCAGCTTAGCGCAGGGCCCATCCTACGAGCAGTACTTC.

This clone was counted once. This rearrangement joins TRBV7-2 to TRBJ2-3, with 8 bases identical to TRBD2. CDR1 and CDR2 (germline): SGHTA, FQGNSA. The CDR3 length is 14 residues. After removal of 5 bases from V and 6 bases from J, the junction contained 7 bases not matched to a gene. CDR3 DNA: TGTGCCAGCAGCCCGGCGGGGGGTTGGGATACGCAGTATTTT. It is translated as CASSPAGGWDTQYF.

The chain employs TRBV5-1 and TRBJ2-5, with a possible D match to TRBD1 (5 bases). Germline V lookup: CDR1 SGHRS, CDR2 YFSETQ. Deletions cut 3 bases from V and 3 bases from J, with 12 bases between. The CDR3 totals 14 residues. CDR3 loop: CASSSLRGEETQYF. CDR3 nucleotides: TGCGCCAGCAGCTCTCTAAGGGGCGAAGAGACCCAGTACTTC.

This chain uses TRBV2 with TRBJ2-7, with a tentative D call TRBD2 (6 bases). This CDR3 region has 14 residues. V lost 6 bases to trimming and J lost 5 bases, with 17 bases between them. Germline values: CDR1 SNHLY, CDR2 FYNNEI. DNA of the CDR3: TGTGCCAGCAGGGCTACGCGGGAATTTCACGAGCAGTACTTC. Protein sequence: CASRATREFHEQYF. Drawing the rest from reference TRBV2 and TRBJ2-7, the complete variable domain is EPEVTQTPSHQVTQMGQEVILRCVPISNHLYFYWYRQILGQKVEFLVSFYNNEISEKSEIFDDQFSVERPDGSNFTLKIRSTKLEDSAMYFCASRATREFHEQYFGPGTRLTVT.

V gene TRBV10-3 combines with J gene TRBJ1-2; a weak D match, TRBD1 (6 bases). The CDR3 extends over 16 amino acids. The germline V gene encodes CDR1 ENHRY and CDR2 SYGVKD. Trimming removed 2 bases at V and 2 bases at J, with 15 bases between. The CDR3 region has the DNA TGTGCCATCAGTGAGGGGAGACAGGCGATAAACTATGGCTACACCTTC. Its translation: CAISEGRQAINYGYTF.

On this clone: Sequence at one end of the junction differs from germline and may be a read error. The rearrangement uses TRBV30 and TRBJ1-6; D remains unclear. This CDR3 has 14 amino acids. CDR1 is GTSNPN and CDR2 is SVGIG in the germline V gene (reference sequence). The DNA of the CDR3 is TGTGCCGGGAGGAGCGGGGATTTGGGTTCACCCCTCCACTTT. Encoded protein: CAGRSGDLGSPLHF.